This TCR beta chain was recovered during a study of cytomegalovirus exposure and HLA in healthy donors. The PCR ran on 60 Vbeta and 13 Jbeta primers. Only in-frame clones appear in the TCRdb table, and some are missing; sequencing was by immunoSEQ multiplex PCR. The table has 95,000 to 100,000 clones, roughly 76% seen once; the top ten hold approximately 2%. The V segment lost 4 bases and the J segment 7 bases; nucleotides outside the gene matches: 7. Germline V gene sequence: CDR1 SGHNT, CDR2 YYREEE (reference sequence). The CDR3 loop spans 13 amino acids. The receptor comes from a man aged 35 to 55 in good health and CMV-seronegative. Sequencing was carried out using PBMCs. The chain combines TRBV5-4 with TRBJ1-2; 7 bases are a match to TRBD1. This CDR3 is CASSKTGLGGYTF. The DNA for the CDR3 is TGTGCCAGCAGCAAGACAGGGCTAGGTGGCTACACCTTC.